What follows describes a single TCR beta chain. Its antigen remains unidentified. The source of the sample is a study of cytomegalovirus exposure and HLA in healthy donors. Study-wide results and limits: The study put some 150 TCR beta chains on its list as cytomegalovirus-associated. According to an earlier analysis, most TCR beta V segments yielded productive rearrangements about 87% or about 30% of the time.

PCR was performed using 60 Vbeta and 13 Jbeta primers. Generated by immunoSEQ multiplex PCR, the TCRdb table keeps only in-frame clones and is missing some. This sample yields just over 200,000 clones, of which around 80% are seen a single time; about 1.7% belongs to the top ten. This CDR3 has 15 residues. Germline assignment: CDR1 KGHSH and CDR2 LQKENI. J gave up 3 bases and V 3 bases, and 4 bases lay outside the gene matches. The chain joins TRBV18 to TRBJ1-3, with 8 bases lining up with TRBD1. This clonotype was obtained from a middle-aged man in good health and CMV-seronegative. Sequenced material: PBMCs. The CDR3 DNA is TGTGCCAGCTCACCCCGGACAGGGTTTGGAAACACCATATATTTT. Amino acid sequence: CASSPRTGFGNTIYF. Full variable domain (rest looked up from reference TRBV18 and TRBJ1-3): NAGVMQNPRHLVRRRGQEARLRCSPMKGHSHVYWYRQLPEEGLKFMVYLQKENIIDESGMPKERFSAEFPKEGPSILRIQQVVRGDSAAYFCASSPRTGFGNTIYFGEGSWLTVV.